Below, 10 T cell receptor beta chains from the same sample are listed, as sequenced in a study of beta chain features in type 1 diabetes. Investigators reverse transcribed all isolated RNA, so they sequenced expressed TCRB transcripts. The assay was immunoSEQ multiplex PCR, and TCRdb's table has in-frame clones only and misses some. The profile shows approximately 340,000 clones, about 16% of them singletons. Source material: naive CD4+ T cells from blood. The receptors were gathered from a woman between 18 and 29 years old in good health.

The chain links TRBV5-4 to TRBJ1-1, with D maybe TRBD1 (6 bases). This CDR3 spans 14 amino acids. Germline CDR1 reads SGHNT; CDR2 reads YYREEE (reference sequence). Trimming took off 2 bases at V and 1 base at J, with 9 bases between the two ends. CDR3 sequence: CASSFAGANTEAFF. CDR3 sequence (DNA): TGTGCCAGCAGCTTTGCAGGGGCGAACACTGAAGCTTTCTTT. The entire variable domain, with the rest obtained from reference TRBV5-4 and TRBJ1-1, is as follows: ETGVTQSPTHLIKTRGQQVTLRCSSQSGHNTVSWYQQALGQGPQFIFQYYREEENGRGNFPPRFSGLQFPNYSSELNVNALELDDSALYLCASSFAGANTEAFFGQGTRLTVV.

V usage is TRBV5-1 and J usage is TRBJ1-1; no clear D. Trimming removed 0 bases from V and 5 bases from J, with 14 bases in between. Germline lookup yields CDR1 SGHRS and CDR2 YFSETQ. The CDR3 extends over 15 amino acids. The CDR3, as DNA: TGCGCCAGCAGCTTGGCTATAGGCCCGGGGACTGAAGCTTTCTTT. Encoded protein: CASSLAIGPGTEAFF.

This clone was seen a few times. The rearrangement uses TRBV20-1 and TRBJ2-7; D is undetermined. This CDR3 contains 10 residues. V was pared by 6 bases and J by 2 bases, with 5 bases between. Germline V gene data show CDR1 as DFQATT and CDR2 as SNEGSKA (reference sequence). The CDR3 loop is CSAAPYEQYF. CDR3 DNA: TGCAGTGCAGCCCCCTACGAGCAGTACTTC.

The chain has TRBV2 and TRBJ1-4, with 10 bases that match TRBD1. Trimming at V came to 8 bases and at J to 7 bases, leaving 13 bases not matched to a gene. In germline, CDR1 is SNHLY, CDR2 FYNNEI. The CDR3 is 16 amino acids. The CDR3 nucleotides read TGTGCCAGCGACAGGGGGCGGTTCCCTGCTACTGAAAAACTGTTTTTT. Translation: CASDRGRFPATEKLFF. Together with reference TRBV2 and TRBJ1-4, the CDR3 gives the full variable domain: EPEVTQTPSHQVTQMGQEVILRCVPISNHLYFYWYRQILGQKVEFLVSFYNNEISEKSEIFDDQFSVERPDGSNFTLKIRSTKLEDSAMYFCASDRGRFPATEKLFFGSGTQLSVL.

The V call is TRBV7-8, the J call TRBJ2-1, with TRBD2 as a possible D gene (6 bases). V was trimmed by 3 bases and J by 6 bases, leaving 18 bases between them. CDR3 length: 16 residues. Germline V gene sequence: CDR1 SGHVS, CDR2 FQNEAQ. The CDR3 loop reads CASSFRIGGRSNEQFF. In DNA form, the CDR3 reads TGTGCCAGCAGCTTCAGGATAGGAGGGCGAAGCAATGAGCAGTTCTTC.

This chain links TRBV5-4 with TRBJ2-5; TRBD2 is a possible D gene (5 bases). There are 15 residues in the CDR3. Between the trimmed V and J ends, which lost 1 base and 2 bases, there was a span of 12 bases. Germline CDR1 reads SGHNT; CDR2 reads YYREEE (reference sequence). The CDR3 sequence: CASSLYRSGQETQYF. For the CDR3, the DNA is TGTGCCAGCAGCTTGTATCGGAGCGGTCAAGAGACCCAGTACTTC.

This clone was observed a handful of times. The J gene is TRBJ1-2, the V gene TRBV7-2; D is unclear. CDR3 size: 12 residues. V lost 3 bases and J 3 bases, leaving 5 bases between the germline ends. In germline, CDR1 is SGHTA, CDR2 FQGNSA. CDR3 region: CASSFTYYGYTF. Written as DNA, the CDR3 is TGTGCCAGCAGCTTCACATACTATGGCTACACCTTC.

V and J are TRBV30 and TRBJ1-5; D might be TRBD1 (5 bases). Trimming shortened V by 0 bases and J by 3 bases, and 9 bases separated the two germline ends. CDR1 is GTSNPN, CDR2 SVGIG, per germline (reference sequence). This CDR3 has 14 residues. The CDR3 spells CAWSVQAINQPQHF. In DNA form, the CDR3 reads TGTGCCTGGAGTGTACAGGCGATCAATCAGCCCCAGCATTTT.

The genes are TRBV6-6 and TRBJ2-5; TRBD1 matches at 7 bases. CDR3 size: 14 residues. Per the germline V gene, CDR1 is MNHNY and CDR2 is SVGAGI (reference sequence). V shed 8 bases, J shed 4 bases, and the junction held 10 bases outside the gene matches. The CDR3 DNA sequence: TGTGCCAGCCAGAGCCCAGGGGGTTCAGAGACCCAGTACTTC. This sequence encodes CASQSPGGSETQYF.

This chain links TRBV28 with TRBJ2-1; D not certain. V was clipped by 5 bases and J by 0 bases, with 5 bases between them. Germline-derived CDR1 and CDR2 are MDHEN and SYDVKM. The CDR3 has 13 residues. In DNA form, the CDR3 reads TGTGCCAGCAGTCCCCACTCCTACAATGAGCAGTTCTTC. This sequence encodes CASSPHSYNEQFF.